This TCR beta chain was observed in a study of CD8 T cells in ankylosing spondylitis. General observations from the study: Reportedly, matched ankylosing spondylitis synovial fluid was significantly enriched for disease-linked clones. CD8+ cells made up the disease-linked clones, which were relatively rare in peripheral blood. A TCR beta motif of 7 to 9 highly homologous variants seemed to mark ankylosing spondylitis blood.

Using quantitative 5'-RACE with molecular barcodes, the authors made TCR beta libraries. TCRdb reanalysed the 5' RACE reads using MiXCR and keeps one entry per CDR3 protein. The table lists fewer than 200,000 distinct CDR3 sequences, approximately 20% of them singletons. This clonotype has more than one count but fewer than ten. Antigen unknown. The CDR3 totals 17 residues. The trim removed 5 bases at V and 2 bases at J, leaving 6 bases unmatched. The chain links TRBV12-3 or TRBV12-4 to TRBJ2-2, with TRBD2 matching over 12 bases. The sequence was collected from a male donor with ankylosing spondylitis or in good health (not recorded which). The sequenced material came from blood, either unsorted or a sorted T cell fraction (not recorded which). This CDR3 reads CASSPGTSGFNTGELFF. CDR3 coding DNA: TGTGCCAGCAGTCCCGGGACTAGCGGGTTTAACACCGGGGAGCTGTTTTTT.